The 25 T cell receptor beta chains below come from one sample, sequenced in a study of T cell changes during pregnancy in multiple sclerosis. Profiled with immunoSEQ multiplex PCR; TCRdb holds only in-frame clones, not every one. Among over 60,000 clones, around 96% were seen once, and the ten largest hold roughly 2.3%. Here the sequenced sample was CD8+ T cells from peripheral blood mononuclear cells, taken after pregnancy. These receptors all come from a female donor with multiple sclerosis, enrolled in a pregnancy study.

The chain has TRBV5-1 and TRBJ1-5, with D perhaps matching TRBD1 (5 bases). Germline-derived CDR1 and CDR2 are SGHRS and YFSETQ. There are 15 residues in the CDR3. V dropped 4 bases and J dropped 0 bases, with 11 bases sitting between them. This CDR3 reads CASSPQGYSNQPQHF. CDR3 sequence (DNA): TGCGCCAGCAGCCCCCAGGGATATAGCAATCAGCCCCAGCATTTT.

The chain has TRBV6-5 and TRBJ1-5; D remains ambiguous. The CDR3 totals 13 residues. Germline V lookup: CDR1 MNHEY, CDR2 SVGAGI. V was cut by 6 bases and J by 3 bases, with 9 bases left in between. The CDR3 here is CASRSSFNQPQHF. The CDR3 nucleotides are TGTGCCAGCAGGTCTAGCTTCAATCAGCCCCAGCATTTT.

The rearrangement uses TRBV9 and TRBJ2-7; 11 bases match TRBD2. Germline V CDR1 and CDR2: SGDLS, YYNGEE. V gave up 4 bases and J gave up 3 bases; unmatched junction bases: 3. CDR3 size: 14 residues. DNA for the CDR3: TGTGCCAGCAGCACTAGCGGGAGTCGCTACGAGCAGTACTTC. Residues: CASSTSGSRYEQYF.

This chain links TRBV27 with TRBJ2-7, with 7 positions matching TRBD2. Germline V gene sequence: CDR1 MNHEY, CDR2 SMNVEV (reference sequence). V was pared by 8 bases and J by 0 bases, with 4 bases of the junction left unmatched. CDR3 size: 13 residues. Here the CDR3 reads CASAREGSYEQYF. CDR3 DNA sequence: TGTGCCAGCGCAAGGGAGGGCTCCTACGAGCAGTACTTC.

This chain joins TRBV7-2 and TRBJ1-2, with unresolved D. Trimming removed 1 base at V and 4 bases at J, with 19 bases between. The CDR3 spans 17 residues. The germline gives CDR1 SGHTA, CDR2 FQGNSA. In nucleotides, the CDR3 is TGTGCCAGCAGCTTAGAGTCCCCGGGAGGGTTCGGCTATGGCTACACCTTC. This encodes CASSLESPGGFGYGYTF. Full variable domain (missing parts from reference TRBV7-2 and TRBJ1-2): GAGVSQSPSNKVTEKGKDVELRCDPISGHTALYWYRQSLGQGLEFLIYFQGNSAPDKSGLPSDRFSAERTGGSVSTLTIQRTQQEDSAVYLCASSLESPGGFGYGYTFGSGTRLTVV.

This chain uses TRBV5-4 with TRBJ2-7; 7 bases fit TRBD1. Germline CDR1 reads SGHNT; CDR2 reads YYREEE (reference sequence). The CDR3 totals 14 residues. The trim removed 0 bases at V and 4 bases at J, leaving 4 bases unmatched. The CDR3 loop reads CASSLGDSVYEQYF. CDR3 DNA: TGTGCCAGCAGCTTGGGGGACAGTGTATACGAGCAGTACTTC.

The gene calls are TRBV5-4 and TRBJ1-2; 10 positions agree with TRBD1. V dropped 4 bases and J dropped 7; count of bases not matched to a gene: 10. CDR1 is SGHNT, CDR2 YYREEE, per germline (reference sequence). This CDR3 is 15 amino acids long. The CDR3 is CASSEWTGGTSGYTF. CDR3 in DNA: TGTGCCAGCAGCGAGTGGACAGGGGGAACTAGTGGCTACACCTTC. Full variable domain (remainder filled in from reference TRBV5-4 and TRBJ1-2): ETGVTQSPTHLIKTRGQQVTLRCSSQSGHNTVSWYQQALGQGPQFIFQYYREEENGRGNFPPRFSGLQFPNYSSELNVNALELDDSALYLCASSEWTGGTSGYTFGSGTRLTVV.

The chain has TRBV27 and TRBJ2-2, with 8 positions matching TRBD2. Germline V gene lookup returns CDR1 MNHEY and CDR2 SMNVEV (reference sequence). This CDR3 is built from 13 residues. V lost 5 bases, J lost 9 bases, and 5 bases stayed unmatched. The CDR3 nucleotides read TGTGCCAGCAGTCCCGGGACTAGTCGGGAGCTGTTTTTT. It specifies CASSPGTSRELFF.

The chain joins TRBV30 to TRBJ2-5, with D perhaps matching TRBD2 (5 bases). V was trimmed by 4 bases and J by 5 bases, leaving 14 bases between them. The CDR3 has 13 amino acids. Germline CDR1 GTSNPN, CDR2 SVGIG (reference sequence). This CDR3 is CAWNRGSEETQYF. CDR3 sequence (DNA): TGTGCCTGGAATCGGGGATCCGAGGAGACCCAGTACTTC.

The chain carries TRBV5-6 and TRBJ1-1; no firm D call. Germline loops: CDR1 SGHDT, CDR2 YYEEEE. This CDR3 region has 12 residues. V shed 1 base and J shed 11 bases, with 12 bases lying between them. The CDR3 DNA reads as TGTGCCAGCAGCTTGAGAGGGATTAGGGCTTTCTTT. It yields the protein CASSLRGIRAFF.

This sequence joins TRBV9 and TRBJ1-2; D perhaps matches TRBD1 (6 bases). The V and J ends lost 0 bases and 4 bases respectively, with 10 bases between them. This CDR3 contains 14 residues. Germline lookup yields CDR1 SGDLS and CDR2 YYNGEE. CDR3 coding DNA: TGTGCCAGCAGCGTAGGAACAGGGTTCTATGGCTACACCTTC. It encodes CASSVGTGFYGYTF.

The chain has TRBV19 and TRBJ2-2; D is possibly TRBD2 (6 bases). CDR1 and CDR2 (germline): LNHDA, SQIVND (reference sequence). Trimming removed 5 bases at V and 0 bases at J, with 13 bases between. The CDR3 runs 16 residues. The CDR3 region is CASSPRGGANTGELFF. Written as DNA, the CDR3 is TGTGCCAGTAGTCCCCGGGGAGGCGCGAACACCGGGGAGCTGTTTTTT.

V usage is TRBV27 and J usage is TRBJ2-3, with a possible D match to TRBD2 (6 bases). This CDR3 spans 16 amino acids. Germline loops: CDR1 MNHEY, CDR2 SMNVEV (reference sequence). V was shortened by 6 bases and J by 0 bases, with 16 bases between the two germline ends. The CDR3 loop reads CASSPTAEGSTDTQYF. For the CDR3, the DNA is TGTGCCAGCAGCCCGACCGCGGAGGGAAGCACAGATACGCAGTATTTT.

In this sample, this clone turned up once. DNA of the CDR3: TGTGCCAGCAGGCTCGACAGCCCAACCTACAATGAGCAGTTCTTC. Translation: CASRLDSPTYNEQFF. The chain uses TRBV28 and TRBJ2-1; D might be TRBD1 (5 bases). V lost 6 bases to trimming and J lost 2 bases, with 14 bases between them. The CDR3 sequence is 15 residues long. The germline V gene encodes CDR1 MDHEN and CDR2 SYDVKM.

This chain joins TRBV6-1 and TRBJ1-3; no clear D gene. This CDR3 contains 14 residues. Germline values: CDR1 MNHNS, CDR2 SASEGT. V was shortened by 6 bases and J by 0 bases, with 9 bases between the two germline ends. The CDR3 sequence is CASRQAGSGNTIYF. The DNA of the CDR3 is TGTGCCAGCAGGCAGGCCGGCTCTGGAAACACCATATATTTT.

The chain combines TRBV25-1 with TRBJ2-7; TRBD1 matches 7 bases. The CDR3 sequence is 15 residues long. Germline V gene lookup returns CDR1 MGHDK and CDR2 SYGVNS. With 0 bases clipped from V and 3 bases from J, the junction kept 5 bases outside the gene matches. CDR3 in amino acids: CASSEYETGDYEQYF. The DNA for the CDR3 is TGTGCCAGCAGTGAATATGAAACAGGGGACTACGAGCAGTACTTC.

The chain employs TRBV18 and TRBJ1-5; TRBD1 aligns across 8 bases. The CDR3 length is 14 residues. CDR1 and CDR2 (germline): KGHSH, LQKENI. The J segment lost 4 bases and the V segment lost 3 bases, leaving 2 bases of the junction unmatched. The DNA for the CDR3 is TGTGCCAGCTCACCCGGACAGGGTAATCAGCCCCAGCATTTT. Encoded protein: CASSPGQGNQPQHF. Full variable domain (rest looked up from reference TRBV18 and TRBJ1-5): NAGVMQNPRHLVRRRGQEARLRCSPMKGHSHVYWYRQLPEEGLKFMVYLQKENIIDESGMPKERFSAEFPKEGPSILRIQQVVRGDSAAYFCASSPGQGNQPQHFGDGTRLSIL.

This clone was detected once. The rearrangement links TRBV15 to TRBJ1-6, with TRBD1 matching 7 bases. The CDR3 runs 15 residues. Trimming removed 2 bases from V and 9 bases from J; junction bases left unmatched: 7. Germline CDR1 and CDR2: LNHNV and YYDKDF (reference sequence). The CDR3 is CATSRLGQESSPLHF. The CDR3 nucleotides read TGTGCCACCAGCAGACTCGGACAGGAGAGTTCACCCCTCCACTTT.

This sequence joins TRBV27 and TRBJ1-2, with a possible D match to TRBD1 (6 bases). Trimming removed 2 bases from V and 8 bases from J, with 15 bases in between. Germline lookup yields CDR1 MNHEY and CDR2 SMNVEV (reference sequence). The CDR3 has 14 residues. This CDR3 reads CASSLQGGIEGYTF. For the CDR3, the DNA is TGTGCCAGCAGTTTACAAGGGGGTATTGAAGGCTACACCTTC.

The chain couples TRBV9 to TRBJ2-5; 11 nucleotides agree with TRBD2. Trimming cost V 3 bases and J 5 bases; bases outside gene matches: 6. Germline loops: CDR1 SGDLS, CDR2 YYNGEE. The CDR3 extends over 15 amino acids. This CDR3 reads CASSGSGRAGETQYF. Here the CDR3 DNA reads TGTGCCAGCAGCGGTAGCGGGAGGGCGGGTGAGACCCAGTACTTC. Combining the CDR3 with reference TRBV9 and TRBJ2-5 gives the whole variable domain DSGVTQTPKHLITATGQRVTLRCSPRSGDLSVYWYQQSLDQGLQFLIQYYNGEERAKGNILERFSAQQFPDLHSELNLSSLELGDSALYFCASSGSGRAGETQYFGPGTRLLVL.

The CDR3 spells CASSSHGTGFSYEQYF. In DNA form, the CDR3 reads TGTGCCAGCAGTTCCCATGGGACAGGGTTCAGTTACGAGCAGTACTTC. This sequence joins TRBV28 and TRBJ2-7; TRBD1 agrees at 9 bases. Germline V gene data show CDR1 as MDHEN and CDR2 as SYDVKM. V shed 4 bases and J 4 bases; nucleotides not matched to a gene: 11. The CDR3 is 16 amino acids.

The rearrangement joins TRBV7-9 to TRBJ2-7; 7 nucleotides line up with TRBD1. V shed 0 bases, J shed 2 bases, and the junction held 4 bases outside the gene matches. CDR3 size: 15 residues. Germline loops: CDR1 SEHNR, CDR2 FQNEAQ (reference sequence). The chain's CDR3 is CASSLARTGPYEQYF. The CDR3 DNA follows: TGTGCCAGCAGCTTAGCGCGGACAGGACCCTACGAGCAGTACTTC. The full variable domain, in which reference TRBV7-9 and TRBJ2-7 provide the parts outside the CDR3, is DTGVSQNPRHKITKRGQNVTFRCDPISEHNRLYWYRQTLGQGPEFLTYFQNEAQLEKSRLLSDRFSAERPKGSFSTLEIQRTEQGDSAMYLCASSLARTGPYEQYFGPGTRLTVT.

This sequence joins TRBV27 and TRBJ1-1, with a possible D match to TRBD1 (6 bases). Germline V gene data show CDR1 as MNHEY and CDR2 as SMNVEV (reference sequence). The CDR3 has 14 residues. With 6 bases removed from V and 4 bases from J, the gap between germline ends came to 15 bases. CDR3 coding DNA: TGTGCCAGCAGCCTGAAGGGGGGGGGCACTGAAGCTTTCTTT. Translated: CASSLKGGGTEAFF.

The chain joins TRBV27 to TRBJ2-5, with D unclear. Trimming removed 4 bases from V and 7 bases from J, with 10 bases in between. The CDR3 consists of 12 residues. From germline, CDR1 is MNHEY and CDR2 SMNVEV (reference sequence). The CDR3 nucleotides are TGTGCCAGCAGTTCCGTCGGCGGGACCCAGTACTTC. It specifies CASSSVGGTQYF.

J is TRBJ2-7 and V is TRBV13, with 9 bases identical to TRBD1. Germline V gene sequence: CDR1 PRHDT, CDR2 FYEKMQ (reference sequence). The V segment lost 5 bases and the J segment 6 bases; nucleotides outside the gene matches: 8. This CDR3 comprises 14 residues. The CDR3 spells CASSPRDRASEQYF. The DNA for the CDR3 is TGTGCCAGCAGCCCCCGGGACAGGGCCAGCGAGCAGTACTTC.